The T cell receptor beta chain described here comes from a study of OX40 agonist ivuxolimab in advanced cancers. As for the study in general: Ivuxolimab is an agonistic anti-OX40 (CD134) antibody, and patients were treated with it. Patients were around 83% male with ages roughly 20 to 85, mean approximately 55. Partial responses were recorded for three patients, including one with hepatocellular carcinoma and two with cutaneous melanoma. Broader study findings: Nonresponders included some who also had low normalized T-cell clonal expansion.

Notes on this clone: The antigen remains unidentified.

Only in-frame clones appear in the TCRdb table, and some are missing; sequencing was by immunoSEQ multiplex PCR. The table has tens of thousands of clones, about 90% seen once. The CDR3 totals 16 residues. The source is an adult with an advanced solid tumor such as melanoma, head and neck, liver or kidney cancer. The chain recombines TRBV21-1 with TRBJ2-7; the table names TRBD2, a call not compared with the DNA. TRBV21-1 is assigned pseudogene status. Sample: CD4+ or CD8+ T cells sorted from blood, taken in a trial of the OX40 agonist ivuxolimab. The CDR3 DNA reads as TGTGCCAGCACTTCACGAGGCTTTAGCTTGTCCTACGAGCAGTACTTC. It encodes CASTSRGFSLSYEQYF.